The count of the clone carrying this T cell receptor beta chain is one. Enrolled through a virtual design, the participants were between 18 and 89 years of age and came from about two dozen US areas. Which cohort a participant joined came from the clinical history participants gave. The sample comes from a study of blood T cell repertoires in COVID-19. Produced via immunoSEQ multiplex PCR; TCRdb's table is partial and in-frame only. The sample records fewer than 350,000 clones, around 90% being singletons. The germline V gene has CDR1 MNHEY and CDR2 SMNVEV (reference sequence). This CDR3 is 13 amino acids long. V was shortened by 0 bases and J by 1 base, with 3 bases between the two germline ends.

Sequenced input: PBMCs or T cells enriched from blood (not recorded which). V and J are TRBV27 and TRBJ1-1; D is unclear. This sequence originates from a man aged 55 to 69 who had recovered from COVID-19. The CDR3 DNA sequence: TGTGCCAGCAGTTTATCCCGGAACACTGAAGCTTTCTTT. Its translation: CASSLSRNTEAFF.